The clone carrying this TCR beta chain was seen a handful of times. TCRdb called the 5' RACE reads again in MiXCR, with one record for every CDR3 protein. The sample gives approximately 8,100 distinct CDR3 sequences, over 7.5% of which show up once; 30% is in the top ten. These data are taken from a study of spatial heterogeneity in lung cancer. V dropped 3 bases and J dropped 2 bases, with 16 bases sitting between them. The CDR3 is 15 residues long. CDR1 and CDR2 from the germline V gene are SQVTM and ANQGSEA. Noted time point: sample taken at primary tumor resection. Whole RNA from tumor, nontumor lung or frozen PBMC was sequenced unsorted.

This sequence was found in a female donor with early-stage non-small cell lung cancer. The sample in question was PBMCs, obtained at surgery. This chain connects TRBV29-1 to TRBJ1-2, with D perhaps TRBD1 (5 bases). CDR3 bases: TGCAGCGTTGATAGGGACCACGAGAGGAACTATGGCTACACCTTC. It translates to CSVDRDHERNYGYTF.